This TCR beta chain comes out of a study of blood T cell repertoires in COVID-19. Study details: Samples taken during acute and convalescent COVID-19 were collected in the United States, Italy and Spain. Sources were T cells, B-cell-depleted T cells, or PBMCs; the material itself was cDNA or gDNA.

The CDR3 has 12 amino acids. Trimming took 7 bases from V and 3 from J, leaving 7 bases between them. Germline lookup yields CDR1 MDHEN and CDR2 SYDVKM. Original analysis: Estimates of nucleated cell counts were drawn from the amplification of reference gene primers. Method: immunoSEQ multiplex PCR; TCRdb's copy keeps in-frame clones and lacks some. D and trimming were read from the DNA, whereas the V and J calls and clone size are those reported in that table. The profile shows more than 150,000 clones, roughly 85% of them singletons. The specimen was peripheral blood. The receptor comes from a man in his sixties with acute or convalescent COVID-19. The V call is TRBV28, the J call TRBJ1-5; no clear D gene. This CDR3 reads CASTRLNQPQHF. For the CDR3, the DNA is TGTGCCAGCACCAGGCTCAATCAGCCCCAGCATTTT.